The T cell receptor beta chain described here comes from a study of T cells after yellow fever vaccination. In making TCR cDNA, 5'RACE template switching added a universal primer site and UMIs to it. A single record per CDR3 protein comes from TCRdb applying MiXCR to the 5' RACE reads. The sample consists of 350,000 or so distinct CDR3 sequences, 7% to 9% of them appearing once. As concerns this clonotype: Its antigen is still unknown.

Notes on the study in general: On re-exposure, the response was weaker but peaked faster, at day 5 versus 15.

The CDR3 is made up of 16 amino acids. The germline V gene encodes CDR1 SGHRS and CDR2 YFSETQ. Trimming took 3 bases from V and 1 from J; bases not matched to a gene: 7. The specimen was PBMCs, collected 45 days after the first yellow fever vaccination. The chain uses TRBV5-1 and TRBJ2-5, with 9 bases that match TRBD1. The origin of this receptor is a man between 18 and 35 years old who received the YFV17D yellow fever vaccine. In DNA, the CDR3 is TGCGCCAGCAGCTGGGGGGACAGGGTCAGCCAAGAGACCCAGTACTTC. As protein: CASSWGDRVSQETQYF.